The 25 T cell receptor beta chains listed next were all sequenced from one sample in a study of PD-L1 blockade in urothelial cancer. Clones were sequenced by immunoSEQ multiplex PCR, and TCRdb holds only the in-frame ones, with some missing. The sample consists of tens of thousands of clones, about a third of them appearing once. The sequences come from tumor tissue, collected before atezolizumab (anti-PD-L1) treatment. These receptors were obtained from a man in his fifties or sixties with urothelial cancer.

This chain joins TRBV30 and TRBJ1-2; 8 positions match TRBD1. The CDR3 length is 13 residues. The V and J ends lost 7 bases and 4 bases, in that order; junction bases with no gene match: 8. Germline V gene sequence: CDR1 GTSNPN, CDR2 SVGIG (reference sequence). The CDR3 here is CAYLDRESYGYTF. In nucleotides, the CDR3 is TGTGCCTACCTGGACAGGGAGTCCTATGGCTACACCTTC.

This clone was seen a few times. The genes are TRBV18 and TRBJ2-3, with D maybe TRBD1 (5 bases). CDR1 and CDR2 from the germline V gene are KGHSH and LQKENI. Trimming took 8 bases from V and 1 from J, leaving 25 bases between them. The CDR3 runs 18 residues. CDR3 sequence reads: CASRNAMAGLDGTDTQYF. The CDR3, as DNA: TGTGCCAGCCGAAATGCGATGGCAGGGCTAGATGGCACAGATACGCAGTATTTT.

This chain uses TRBV28 with TRBJ2-4; 7 bases line up with TRBD2. Looked up from germline, CDR1 is MDHEN and CDR2 is SYDVKM. The CDR3 extends over 15 amino acids. Trimming cost V 5 bases and J 0 bases; bases outside gene matches: 4. CDR3 DNA sequence: TGTGCCAGCAGTCTAGCGGAACTAGCCAAAAACATTCAGTACTTC. Protein sequence: CASSLAELAKNIQYF.

The chain carries TRBV29-1 and TRBJ1-2, with D possibly being TRBD1 (6 bases). V was trimmed by 8 bases and J by 1 base, leaving 11 bases between them. CDR3 length: 12 amino acids. CDR1 is SQVTM and CDR2 is ANQGSEA in the germline V gene. Written as DNA, the CDR3 is TGCAGCACTAGGACAGTTAACTATGGCTACACCTTC. This translates into CSTRTVNYGYTF.

The V and J genes are TRBV19 and TRBJ1-2, with 9 nucleotides matching TRBD1. Unmatched junction bases numbered 5, after V lost 7 bases and J lost 5 bases. Germline V gene lookup returns CDR1 LNHDA and CDR2 SQIVND (reference sequence). The CDR3 covers 13 residues. CDR3 nucleotide sequence: TGTGCCAGTAAGGGACAGGGTTGGTATGGCTACACCTTC. The encoded protein is CASKGQGWYGYTF.

The chain is built from TRBV27 and TRBJ2-1; 7 nucleotides match TRBD1. CDR1 and CDR2 from the germline V gene are MNHEY and SMNVEV (reference sequence). With 4 bases clipped from V and 0 bases from J, the junction kept 12 bases outside the gene matches. The CDR3 totals 18 residues. In nucleotides, the CDR3 is TGTGCCAGCAGTTCCCAATTTGGACAGGCTAGCTCCTACAATGAGCAGTTCTTC. It translates to CASSSQFGQASSYNEQFF.

This chain links TRBV10-2 with TRBJ2-4, with 8 bases identical to TRBD1. The germline gives CDR1 WSHSY, CDR2 SAAADI. The CDR3 is made up of 14 amino acids. With 4 bases clipped from V and 12 bases from J, the junction kept 11 bases outside the gene matches. In DNA, the CDR3 is TGCGCCAGCAGTGTAGACAGGGGACGAAGGAATCAGTACTTC. Encoded protein: CASSVDRGRRNQYF.

This clone was observed many times. The chain is built from TRBV9 and TRBJ1-5, with unresolved D. Germline V gene lookup returns CDR1 SGDLS and CDR2 YYNGEE. V gave up 0 bases and J gave up 6 bases, with 7 bases separating them. The CDR3 covers 13 residues. The CDR3 region is CASSVDFGQPQHF. DNA for the CDR3: TGTGCCAGCAGCGTAGACTTTGGTCAGCCCCAGCATTTT.

The chain employs TRBV30 and TRBJ2-5, with D maybe TRBD1 (5 bases). Trimming removed 5 bases at V and 4 bases at J, with 23 bases between. The length of the CDR3 is 16 residues. The germline CDR1 and CDR2 sequences are GTSNPN and SVGIG (reference sequence). The CDR3 region is CAWGLAVGAVGETQYF. The CDR3 DNA reads TGTGCCTGGGGCCTCGCGGTTGGGGCCGTAGGAGAGACCCAGTACTTC.

This chain links TRBV25-1 with TRBJ1-1, with D unclear. The CDR3 length is 14 residues. The germline V and J ends were trimmed by 1 base and 11 bases, with 17 bases remaining between them. The germline V gene encodes CDR1 MGHDK and CDR2 SYGVNS. CDR3 nucleotides: TGTGCCAGCAGTGAATCAGTAACTCAAGGCGCGGCTTTCTTT. This encodes CASSESVTQGAAFF.

This clone has more than one count but fewer than ten. The chain has TRBV10-3 and TRBJ1-2; 9 nucleotides align to TRBD1. Germline V lookup: CDR1 ENHRY, CDR2 SYGVKD. The J segment lost 8 bases and the V segment lost 10 bases, leaving 17 bases of the junction unmatched. The CDR3 is made up of 15 amino acids. CDR3 protein: CASWSSLQGARGYTF. The CDR3 DNA is TGTGCCAGCTGGTCCTCCTTACAGGGGGCGCGCGGCTACACCTTC.

This chain joins TRBV28 and TRBJ1-4, with no clear D. CDR1 is MDHEN and CDR2 is SYDVKM in the germline V gene. The CDR3 is 12 residues long. Trimming took off 9 bases at V and 6 bases at J, with 11 bases between the two ends. The CDR3 DNA reads TGTGCCAGTAACCGGGGAGATGAAAAACTGTTTTTT. Its protein product is CASNRGDEKLFF.

This clone was seen a handful of times. The chain joins TRBV4-1 to TRBJ1-1, with TRBD1 identical over 7 bases. Per germline, CDR1 MGHRA and CDR2 YSYEKL. The CDR3 runs 14 residues. V dropped 4 bases and J dropped 4; count of bases not matched to a gene: 6. The CDR3 spells CASSRPTGITEAFF. The CDR3 coding sequence is TGCGCCAGCAGCCGCCCGACAGGGATCACTGAAGCTTTCTTT.

This chain uses TRBV30 with TRBJ1-5, with D hard to call. The ends were cut back, 7 bases at V and 0 bases at J, with 19 bases in the middle. Germline values: CDR1 GTSNPN, CDR2 SVGIG (reference sequence). This CDR3 is built from 16 residues. The CDR3 DNA follows: TGTGCCTCGAATCATTCTGGGCCGATTAGCAATCAGCCCCAGCATTTT. It specifies CASNHSGPISNQPQHF.

This clone appeared once. This chain links TRBV6-8 with TRBJ2-7, with a possible D match to TRBD1 (5 bases). CDR1 is MNHGY and CDR2 is SAAAGT in the germline V gene. V was trimmed by 0 bases and J by 2 bases, leaving 11 bases between them. The CDR3 covers 15 residues. This CDR3 is CASSYSKGKTYEQYF. The CDR3 DNA sequence: TGTGCCAGCAGTTACTCGAAGGGGAAAACCTACGAGCAGTACTTC.

The rearrangement joins TRBV18 to TRBJ2-7, with D perhaps matching TRBD2 (6 bases). The CDR3 sequence is 16 residues long. CDR1 is KGHSH and CDR2 is LQKENI in the germline V gene. V dropped 2 bases and J dropped 3 bases, with 17 bases sitting between them. This CDR3 is CASSPIDGGVIYEQYF. The CDR3 coding sequence is TGTGCCAGCTCACCAATCGATGGCGGGGTGATCTACGAGCAGTACTTC.

The sample holds a few counts of this clone. The chain uses TRBV6-7 and TRBJ1-4; 8 nucleotides align to TRBD1. TRBV6-7 is treated as an ORF (open reading frame) with a function not yet certain. V lost 7 bases and J lost 0; bases outside the gene matches: 4. The CDR3 sequence is 15 residues long. CDR3 in DNA: TGTGCCAGCAAGGACAGGGATCCAACTAATGAAAAACTGTTTTTT. As protein: CASKDRDPTNEKLFF.

This clone was detected only once. V is TRBV14 and J is TRBJ2-7; D perhaps matches TRBD2 (5 bases). The CDR3 spans 14 residues. Per germline, CDR1 SGHDN and CDR2 FVKESK. Trimming left V 3 bases short and J 1 base short, with 10 bases between. This CDR3 reads CASSQRTGSYEQYF. The CDR3 coding sequence is TGTGCCAGCAGCCAGAGGACTGGATCCTACGAGCAGTACTTC.

This chain links TRBV28 with TRBJ1-2; 7 nucleotides line up with TRBD1. Germline CDR1 is MDHEN and CDR2 is SYDVKM. With 3 bases clipped from V and 6 bases from J, the junction kept 4 bases outside the gene matches. This CDR3 region has 13 residues. CDR3 sequence (DNA): TGTGCCAGCAGTTTCGCAGGGGGGGATGGCTACACCTTC. Amino acid sequence: CASSFAGGDGYTF.

The chain is built from TRBV6-8 and TRBJ1-1; unclear D gene. Per the germline V gene, CDR1 is MNHGY and CDR2 is SAAAGT. The V gene lost 7 bases and the J gene lost 0 bases, with 9 bases spanning the gap. CDR3 length: 13 amino acids. The CDR3, as DNA: TGTGCCAGCAATGGGAGGCTGAACACTGAAGCTTTCTTT. It codes for CASNGRLNTEAFF.

V and J are TRBV28 and TRBJ2-2, with 8 bases that match TRBD2. The CDR3 is 14 amino acids. Germline values: CDR1 MDHEN, CDR2 SYDVKM. The junction had 10 bases not matched to a gene; V was cut back by 8 bases and J by 8 bases. The CDR3 region has the DNA TGTGCCAGCGTGTCAAGCGGGAGAAGAGGGGAGCTGTTTTTT. As protein: CASVSSGRRGELFF.

This clone has at least ten counts. This chain links TRBV12-2 with TRBJ1-1; whether TRBD1, the table's D call, matches the DNA was not checked. TRBV12-2 is classified as a pseudogene. This CDR3 contains 14 residues. The CDR3 here is CASNRRGEGTEAFF. Written as DNA, the CDR3 is TGTGCCAGTAACCGCAGGGGAGAGGGCACTGAAGCTTTCTTT.

The CDR3, as DNA: TGTGCCTGGAGTGTACAGACAGGGGGGAAGTATGAAAAACTGTTTTTT. Residues: CAWSVQTGGKYEKLFF. The genes are TRBV30 and TRBJ1-4, with 9 bases identical to TRBD1. The CDR3 contains 16 residues. Unmatched junction bases numbered 8, after V lost 0 bases and J lost 6 bases. Germline CDR1 is GTSNPN and CDR2 is SVGIG (reference sequence).

The chain uses TRBV2 and TRBJ1-5; 7 bases map to TRBD1. V shed 5 bases and J 3 bases; nucleotides not matched to a gene: 4. The CDR3 runs to 14 residues. CDR1 and CDR2 from the germline V gene are SNHLY and FYNNEI. This CDR3 reads CASSLGTDNQPQHF. The CDR3 DNA reads as TGTGCCAGCAGTCTTGGGACAGACAATCAGCCCCAGCATTTT.

This clone was found many times. The chain is built from TRBV12-2 and TRBJ2-1; no DNA check was done on the table's D call, TRBD1. TRBV12-2 is classified as a pseudogene. The CDR3 is 16 amino acids. CDR3 amino acids: CATASYRQFGDNEQFF. The CDR3 nucleotides read TGTGCCACGGCCTCTTACAGGCAGTTCGGTGACAATGAGCAGTTCTTC.